This paragraph covers one T cell receptor (beta chain) sequence. What it recognizes is unknown. Treatment given: AdE1-LMPpoly-expanded autologous EBV-specific T-cell therapy followed by anti-PD-1 nivolumab. These data are taken from a study of EBV T-cell therapy then PD-1 blockade in nasopharyngeal carcinoma. Germline V gives CDR1 SNHLY, CDR2 FYNNEI. Deletions cut 6 bases from V and 0 bases from J, with 18 bases between. This CDR3 is built from 17 residues. Profiled with immunoSEQ multiplex PCR; TCRdb holds only in-frame clones, not every one. In the table there are about 20,000 clones, roughly 83% of which are singletons.

This clonotype originated in a man aged 35-49 years with nasopharyngeal carcinoma. The V and J genes are TRBV2 and TRBJ2-1, with D perhaps TRBD1 (5 bases). The source was CD8+ T cells from blood, collected at roughly day 33 from a patient whose treatment included autologous EBV-specific T cells and nivolumab. The DNA for the CDR3 is TGTGCCAGCAGCGCTACGCTGGGGCCCAGCTCCTACAATGAGCAGTTCTTC. Translating it yields CASSATLGPSSYNEQFF.